A selection of T cell receptor beta chains follows, all from one sample in a study of blood T cell repertoires in COVID-19. TCRdb's table, derived via immunoSEQ multiplex PCR, lists solely in-frame clones and lacks some. The sample has under 60,000 clones; roughly 74% are singletons. The sequencing input was peripheral blood. These receptors all stem from a human donor in a cohort sampled during active COVID-19. The conserved cysteine and the conserved F or W are not part of the CDR3 here. Fields, in order: V gene, CDR3 protein.

v_call: TRBV3-1/TRBV3-2
cdr3_aa: ASSQDLGRGGYT

v_call: TRBV27
cdr3_aa: ASSFINQPQH

v_call: TRBV11-3
cdr3_aa: ASSLDGTALGAF

v_call: TRBV6-1
cdr3_aa: ASSAQLVSGANEQF

v_call: TRBV4-2
cdr3_aa: ASSPGIADTQY

v_call: TRBV28
cdr3_aa: ASSFRQGAY

v_call: TRBV10-2
cdr3_aa: ASSESHTDTQY

v_call: TRBV4-3
cdr3_aa: ASSRTENYGYT

v_call: TRBV28
cdr3_aa: ASSHQEGRGGTDTQY

v_call: TRBV11-3
cdr3_aa: ASSMNRVNEKLF

v_call: TRBV5-6
cdr3_aa: ASSLGSGGRPSNTQY

v_call: TRBV5-5
cdr3_aa: ASSLWQNNEKLF

v_call: TRBV9
cdr3_aa: ASSMDRYGYT

v_call: TRBV18
cdr3_aa: ASSPPQRLANTGELF

v_call: TRBV18
cdr3_aa: ASSPRDRERLF

v_call: TRBV10-1
cdr3_aa: ASSDMTSKQF

v_call: TRBV7-9
cdr3_aa: ASHRLLGQGNNEQF

v_call: TRBV3-1/TRBV3-2
cdr3_aa: ASSLRTAYEQY

v_call: TRBV12-5
cdr3_aa: ASGPGQGARVNLAF

v_call: TRBV11-3
cdr3_aa: ASSSGGPAISGNTIY

v_call: TRBV21-1
cdr3_aa: ASSKEKNKGQGRQPQH

v_call: TRBV20-1
cdr3_aa: SASRGPGGYEQY

v_call: TRBV2
cdr3_aa: ASTLDIYGYT

v_call: TRBV7-8
cdr3_aa: ASSLGSYNEQF

v_call: TRBV19
cdr3_aa: ASTARGQVYNEQF

v_call: TRBV2
cdr3_aa: ASSEGAGGADTQY

v_call: TRBV6-1
cdr3_aa: ASSEGTASTDTQY

v_call: TRBV5-1
cdr3_aa: ASSAGTSGSQETQY

v_call: TRBV7-2
cdr3_aa: ASSPGVSGYFNEQF

v_call: TRBV3-1/TRBV3-2
cdr3_aa: ASSQGEREDEKLF

v_call: TRBV27
cdr3_aa: ASSLLGGGQDNEQF

v_call: TRBV5-1
cdr3_aa: ASSPPLSGFSEQY

v_call: TRBV6-2/TRBV6-3
cdr3_aa: ASTPGGSRNEQF

v_call: TRBV4-1
cdr3_aa: ASSRPDRGNLF

v_call: TRBV4-2
cdr3_aa: ASSQEVAGGIYNEQF

v_call: TRBV28
cdr3_aa: ASSLWGRASDTQY

v_call: TRBV28
cdr3_aa: ASSTDSYQPQH

v_call: TRBV7-9
cdr3_aa: ASSLGTGLYNEQF

v_call: TRBV10-1
cdr3_aa: ASSMAGLNTEAF

v_call: TRBV2
cdr3_aa: ASSEIAQPQH

v_call: TRBV27
cdr3_aa: ASSLSLTRNEKLF

v_call: TRBV7-9
cdr3_aa: ASSLPGLAGYT

v_call: TRBV7-2
cdr3_aa: ASSLRTGRTGELF

v_call: TRBV9
cdr3_aa: ASSEQGATNEKLF

v_call: TRBV28
cdr3_aa: ASRWTGIGSPLH

v_call: TRBV9
cdr3_aa: ASSVDLEETQY